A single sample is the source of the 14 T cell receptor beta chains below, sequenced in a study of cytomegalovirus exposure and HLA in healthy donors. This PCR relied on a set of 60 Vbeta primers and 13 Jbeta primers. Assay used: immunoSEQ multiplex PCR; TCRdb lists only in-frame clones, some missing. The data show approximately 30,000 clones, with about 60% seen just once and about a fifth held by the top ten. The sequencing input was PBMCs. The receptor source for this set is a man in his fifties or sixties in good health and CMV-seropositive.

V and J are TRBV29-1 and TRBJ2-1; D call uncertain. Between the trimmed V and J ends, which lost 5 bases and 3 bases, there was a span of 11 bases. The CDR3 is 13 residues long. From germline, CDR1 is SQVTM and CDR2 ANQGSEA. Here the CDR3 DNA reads TGCAGCGTTCAAGGCGAATTCTACAATGAGCAGTTCTTC. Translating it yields CSVQGEFYNEQFF.

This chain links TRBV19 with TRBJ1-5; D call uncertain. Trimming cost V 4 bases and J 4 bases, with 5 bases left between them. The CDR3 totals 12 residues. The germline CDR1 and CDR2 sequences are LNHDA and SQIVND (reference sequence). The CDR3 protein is CASSRENQPQHF. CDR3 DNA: TGTGCCAGTAGTAGGGAGAATCAGCCCCAGCATTTT.

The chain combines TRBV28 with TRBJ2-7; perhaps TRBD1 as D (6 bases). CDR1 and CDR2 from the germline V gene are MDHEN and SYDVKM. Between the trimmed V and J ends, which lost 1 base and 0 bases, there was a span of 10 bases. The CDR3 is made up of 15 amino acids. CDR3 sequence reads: CASSLFGTPSYEQYF. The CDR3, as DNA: TGTGCCAGCAGTTTATTCGGGACACCCTCCTACGAGCAGTACTTC. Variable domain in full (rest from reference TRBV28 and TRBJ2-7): DVKVTQSSRYLVKRTGEKVFLECVQDMDHENMFWYRQDPGLGLRLIYFSYDVKMKEKGDIPEGYSVSREKKERFSLILESASTNQTSMYLCASSLFGTPSYEQYFGPGTRLTVT.

The CDR3 reads CASSLRWGHTEAFF. The CDR3 DNA reads TGTGCCAGCAGCTTACGATGGGGGCACACTGAAGCTTTCTTT. The chain has TRBV7-2 and TRBJ1-1, with D possibly TRBD1 on 6 matching bases. Trimming pared 2 bases from V and 3 bases from J, leaving 10 bases between. CDR3 size: 14 residues. In germline, CDR1 is SGHTA, CDR2 FQGNSA. The variable domain in full, completed from reference TRBV7-2 and TRBJ1-1, reads GAGVSQSPSNKVTEKGKDVELRCDPISGHTALYWYRQSLGQGLEFLIYFQGNSAPDKSGLPSDRFSAERTGGSVSTLTIQRTQQEDSAVYLCASSLRWGHTEAFFGQGTRLTVV.

The CDR3 nucleotides read TGCAGCGTTCTAACCCATACGCAGTATTTT. This sequence encodes CSVLTHTQYF. V gene TRBV29-1 combines with J gene TRBJ2-3; D uncertain. This CDR3 comprises 10 residues. The germline V and J ends were trimmed by 5 bases and 7 bases, with 7 bases remaining between them. CDR1 and CDR2 (germline): SQVTM, ANQGSEA.

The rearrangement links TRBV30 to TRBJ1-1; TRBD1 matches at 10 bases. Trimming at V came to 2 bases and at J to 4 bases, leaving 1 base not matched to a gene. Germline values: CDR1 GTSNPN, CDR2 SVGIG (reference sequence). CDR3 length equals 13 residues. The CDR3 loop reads CAWSRDRGTEAFF. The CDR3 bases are TGTGCCTGGAGTCGGGACAGGGGCACTGAAGCTTTCTTT.

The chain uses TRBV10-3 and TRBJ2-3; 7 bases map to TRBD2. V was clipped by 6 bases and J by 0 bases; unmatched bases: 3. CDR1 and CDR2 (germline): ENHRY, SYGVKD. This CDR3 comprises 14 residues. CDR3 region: CAIRAGLSTDTQYF. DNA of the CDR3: TGTGCCATCAGAGCGGGACTCAGCACAGATACGCAGTATTTT.

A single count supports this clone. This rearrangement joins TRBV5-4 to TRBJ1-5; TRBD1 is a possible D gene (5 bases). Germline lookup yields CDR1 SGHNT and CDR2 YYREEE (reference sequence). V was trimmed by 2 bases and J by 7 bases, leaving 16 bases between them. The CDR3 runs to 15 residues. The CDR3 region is CASSLGGTKEQPQHF. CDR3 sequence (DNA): TGTGCCAGCAGCTTAGGTGGGACTAAGGAACAGCCCCAGCATTTT.

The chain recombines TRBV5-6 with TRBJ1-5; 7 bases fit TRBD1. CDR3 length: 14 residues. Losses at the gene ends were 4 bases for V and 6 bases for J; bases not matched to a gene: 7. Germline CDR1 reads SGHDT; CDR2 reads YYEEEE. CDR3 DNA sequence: TGTGCCAGCAGCGCCGGGACAGATATTCAGCCCCAGCATTTT. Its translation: CASSAGTDIQPQHF.

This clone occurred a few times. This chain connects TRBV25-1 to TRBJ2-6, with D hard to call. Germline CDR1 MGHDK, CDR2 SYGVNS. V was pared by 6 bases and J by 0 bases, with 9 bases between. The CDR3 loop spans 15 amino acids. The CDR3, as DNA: TGTGCCAGCAGAACGGGTTACTCTGGGGCCAACGTCCTGACTTTC. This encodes CASRTGYSGANVLTF.

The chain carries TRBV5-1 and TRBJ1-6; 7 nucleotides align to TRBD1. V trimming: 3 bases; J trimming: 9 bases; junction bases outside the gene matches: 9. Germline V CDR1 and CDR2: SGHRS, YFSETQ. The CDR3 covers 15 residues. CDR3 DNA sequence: TGCGCCAGCAGCTCAGGAACAGGGGCGGGTTCACCCCTCCACTTT. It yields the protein CASSSGTGAGSPLHF.

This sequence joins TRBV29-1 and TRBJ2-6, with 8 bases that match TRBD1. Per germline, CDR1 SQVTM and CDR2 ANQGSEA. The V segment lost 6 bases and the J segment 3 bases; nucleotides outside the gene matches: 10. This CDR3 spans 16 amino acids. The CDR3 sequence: CSVGGQGGFGANVLTF. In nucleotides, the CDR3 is TGCAGCGTGGGAGGACAGGGAGGATTTGGGGCCAACGTCCTGACTTTC.

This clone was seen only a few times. Written as DNA, the CDR3 is TGTGCCATCAGTGGAGGTCCTAGCGGCACCCCTGGCGAGCAGTACTTC. Its protein is CAISGGPSGTPGEQYF. The V gene is TRBV10-3, the J gene TRBJ2-7; 7 nucleotides line up with TRBD2. Germline trimming cut 4 bases from V and 6 bases from J; bases unmatched to any gene: 15. This CDR3 has 16 residues. Germline CDR1 reads ENHRY; CDR2 reads SYGVKD.

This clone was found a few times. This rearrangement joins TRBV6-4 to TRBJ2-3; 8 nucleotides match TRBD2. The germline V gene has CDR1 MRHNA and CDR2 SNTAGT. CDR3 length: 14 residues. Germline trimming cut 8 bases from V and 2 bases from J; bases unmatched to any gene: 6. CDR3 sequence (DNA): TGTGCCAGCCCAAGTAGCGGGAACACAGATACGCAGTATTTT. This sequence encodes CASPSSGNTDTQYF.